Listed below are T cell receptor beta chains from one sample, sequenced in a study of blood T cell repertoires in COVID-19. Using immunoSEQ multiplex PCR, the repertoire was profiled, and TCRdb retains in-frame clones only, with some absent. The sample includes 300,000 to 400,000 clones, around nine tenths of them seen just once. Sequenced sample: peripheral blood. The receptors shown here come from a woman aged 18-29 years who had recovered from COVID-19. CDR3s include the opening cysteine and the closing phenylalanine or tryptophan. Fields, in order: J gene, V gene, clone size, D gene, CDR3 protein, CDR3 DNA. A D gene is named only where the DNA matches it firmly. Rows may omit the clone size; those that give it use once, few, many or a size class.

TRBJ2-5	TRBV11-2	.	TRBD1	CASSRGQGDRETQYF	TGTGCCAGCAGCCGCGGACAGGGGGATCGGGAGACCCAGTACTTC
TRBJ1-5	TRBV27	.	.	CASSLFSGAHEPQHF	TGTGCCAGCAGTTTATTTTCAGGGGCCCACGAGCCCCAGCATTTT
TRBJ2-3	TRBV5-1	.	TRBD1	CASSLEGGYSDTQYF	TGCGCCAGCAGCTTGGAAGGGGGCTACTCGGATACGCAGTATTTT
TRBJ2-4	TRBV6-1	.	.	CASSDPFVNIQYF	TGTGCCAGCAGTGATCCGTTTGTCAACATTCAGTACTTC
TRBJ1-1	TRBV12-3/TRBV12-4	once	.	CASNPQGNTEAFF	TGTGCCAGCAATCCACAGGGGAACACTGAAGCTTTCTTT
TRBJ2-3	TRBV6-2/TRBV6-3	.	.	CASSQPQRSTDTQYF	TGTGCCAGCAGTCAACCACAAAGAAGCACAGATACGCAGTATTTT
TRBJ1-2	TRBV7-2	.	.	CASSLDFSGQNYGYTF	TGTGCCAGCAGCTTAGACTTTTCAGGGCAAAACTATGGCTACACCTTC
TRBJ1-4	TRBV5-4	.	.	CASSLGREKLFF	TGTGCCAGCAGCTTAGGGAGGGAAAAACTGTTTTTT
TRBJ2-1	TRBV20-1	.	.	CSASLAGDEQFF	TGCAGTGCTAGTTTAGCCGGTGATGAGCAGTTCTTC
TRBJ2-2	TRBV6-5	.	TRBD1	CASSNPGQTTGELFF	TGTGCCAGCAGTAACCCGGGACAGACAACCGGGGAGCTGTTTTTT
TRBJ2-5	TRBV18	.	TRBD2	CASSPPRGREGPSGQETQYF	TGTGCCAGCTCACCCCCCCGCGGACGGGAGGGCCCAAGCGGCCAAGAGACCCAGTACTTC
TRBJ2-2	TRBV24-1	.	.	CATSGFSGELFF	TGTGCCACGAGCGGGTTTTCCGGGGAGCTGTTTTTT
TRBJ2-1	TRBV13	once	TRBD2	CASSPGLAGVSANEQFF	TGTGCCAGCAGCCCGGGACTAGCGGGAGTTTCGGCCAATGAGCAGTTCTTC
TRBJ2-1	TRBV7-2	.	.	CASSLAGPYNEQFF	TGTGCCAGCAGCTTAGCGGGCCCCTACAATGAGCAGTTCTTC
TRBJ1-2	TRBV10-3	.	.	CAINPDSLYGYTF	TGTGCCATCAACCCTGACAGTCTCTATGGCTACACCTTC
TRBJ2-1	TRBV19	once	TRBD2	CASGAPYRGGNEQFF	TGTGCCAGCGGTGCCCCGTACCGGGGGGGGAATGAGCAGTTCTTC
TRBJ2-1	TRBV11-2	.	TRBD2	CASSLGTSGSSGNEQFF	TGTGCCAGCAGCTTGGGGACTAGCGGGAGTAGTGGCAATGAGCAGTTCTTC
TRBJ1-2	TRBV7-9	.	TRBD1	CASSPGQGNYGYTF	TGTGCCAGCAGCCCGGGACAGGGGAACTATGGCTACACCTTC
TRBJ1-2	TRBV5-1	.	TRBD1	CASSLEGHRGQGGYTF	TGCGCCAGCAGCTTGGAAGGTCACAGGGGGCAGGGTGGCTACACCTTC